Listed here are 28 T cell receptor beta chains from one sample, sequenced in a study of blood T cell repertoires in COVID-19. This table comes from immunoSEQ multiplex PCR, and its TCRdb copy is limited to in-frame clones, with some not included. The sample holds about 35,000 clones, 80% seen once. Sequencing was carried out using peripheral blood. All receptors come from a woman in her 70s with acute or convalescent COVID-19.

This clone appeared once. The chain employs TRBV5-1 and TRBJ2-5; the match to TRBD2 covers 10 bases. This CDR3 contains 16 residues. Germline CDR1 and CDR2: SGHRS and YFSETQ. J gave up 1 base and V 0 bases, and 3 bases lay outside the gene matches. CDR3 sequence (DNA): TGCGCCAGCAGCTTGGCCCTAGCGGGAGTCCAAGAGACCCAGTACTTC. It specifies CASSLALAGVQETQYF. Together with reference TRBV5-1 and TRBJ2-5, the CDR3 gives the full variable domain: KAGVTQTPRYLIKTRGQQVTLSCSPISGHRSVSWYQQTPGQGLQFLFEYFSETQRNKGNFPGRFSGRQFSNSRSEMNVSTLELGDSALYLCASSLALAGVQETQYFGPGTRLLVL.

The chain uses TRBV14 and TRBJ1-1; D is unresolved. The germline V and J ends were trimmed by 5 bases and 0 bases, with 16 bases remaining between them. Per the germline V gene, CDR1 is SGHDN and CDR2 is FVKESK. The CDR3 covers 16 residues. CDR3 loop: CASSKRAGTMNTEAFF. CDR3 DNA sequence: TGTGCCAGCAGCAAGCGGGCCGGAACAATGAACACTGAAGCTTTCTTT.

This clone was seen only a few times. The genes are TRBV5-1 and TRBJ2-2; D might be TRBD1 (6 bases). This CDR3 is 14 amino acids long. In germline, CDR1 is SGHRS, CDR2 YFSETQ. Trimming left V 3 bases short and J 5 bases short, with 11 bases between. The chain's CDR3 is CASSWSQGTGELFF. CDR3 DNA: TGCGCCAGCAGCTGGTCCCAGGGGACCGGGGAGCTGTTTTTT.

V is TRBV6-1 and J is TRBJ1-3; D gene uncertain. V dropped 2 bases and J dropped 0 bases, with 14 bases sitting between them. The CDR3 loop spans 17 amino acids. CDR1 is MNHNS and CDR2 is SASEGT in the germline V gene. CDR3 DNA sequence: TGTGCCAGCAGTGAATATTCAGGAATAAACTCTGGAAACACCATATATTTT. Translation: CASSEYSGINSGNTIYF.

The chain couples TRBV5-5 to TRBJ2-2; 10 bases are shared with TRBD1. CDR1 is SGHKS, CDR2 YYEKEE, per germline (reference sequence). J was trimmed by 6 bases and V by 0 bases; bases with no gene match: 2. This CDR3 region has 15 residues. The DNA of the CDR3 is TGTGCCAGCAGCTTGGGGACAGGGGGTCCCGGGGAGCTGTTTTTT. Amino acids: CASSLGTGGPGELFF.

Written as DNA, the CDR3 is TGTGCTAGTGGTTTGGTTATTCCCCCGGGACAGGGGTCCGGGGAGCTGTTTTTT. This gives the protein CASGLVIPPGQGSGELFF. The genes are TRBV12-5 and TRBJ2-2; 10 positions match TRBD1. Trimming at V came to 0 bases and at J to 6 bases, leaving 10 bases not matched to a gene. The CDR3 consists of 18 residues. Germline values: CDR1 LGHNT, CDR2 FRNRAP.

The chain joins TRBV6-1 to TRBJ1-6, with D uncertain. Germline V gene sequence: CDR1 MNHNS, CDR2 SASEGT. This CDR3 region has 14 residues. The V gene lost 1 base and the J gene lost 11 bases, with 12 bases spanning the gap. The CDR3 here is CASSEGEGEAPLHF. The CDR3 bases are TGTGCCAGCAGTGAAGGGGAGGGTGAGGCACCCCTCCACTTT.

The chain uses TRBV10-1 and TRBJ2-5; tentatively, D is TRBD2 (6 bases). Trimming pared 5 bases from V and 9 bases from J, leaving 16 bases between. From germline, CDR1 is WNHNN and CDR2 SYGVQD (reference sequence). This CDR3 is built from 13 residues. Here the CDR3 reads CASSLQVWGAQYF. The CDR3 bases are TGCGCCAGCAGTCTGCAGGTCTGGGGGGCCCAGTACTTC.

This clone was observed a few times. This chain uses TRBV19 with TRBJ1-3; 7 bases are shared with TRBD1. The CDR3 has 15 amino acids. Trimming cost V 9 bases and J 0 bases; bases outside gene matches: 8. CDR1 is LNHDA and CDR2 is SQIVND in the germline V gene (reference sequence). The CDR3 DNA reads TGTGCCAGCCTCAGGACAGGAAACTCTGGAAACACCATATATTTT. Translated: CASLRTGNSGNTIYF. The full variable domain, in which reference TRBV19 and TRBJ1-3 provide the parts outside the CDR3, is DGGITQSPKYLFRKEGQNVTLSCEQNLNHDAMYWYRQDPGQGLRLIYYSQIVNDFQKGDIAEGYSVSREKKESFPLTVTSAQKNPTAFYLCASLRTGNSGNTIYFGEGSWLTVV.

This chain connects TRBV6-5 to TRBJ2-2, with D possibly TRBD2 on 6 matching bases. The ends were cut back, 6 bases at V and 5 bases at J, with 16 bases in the middle. The length of the CDR3 is 15 residues. Germline CDR1 is MNHEY and CDR2 is SVGAGI. CDR3 sequence (DNA): TGTGCCAGCAGGGACGAGACTAGAAATACCGGGGAGCTGTTTTTT. It codes for CASRDETRNTGELFF.

V gene TRBV5-5 combines with J gene TRBJ2-5, with D perhaps TRBD2 (7 bases). Germline V CDR1 and CDR2: SGHKS, YYEKEE (reference sequence). Trimming took 2 bases from V and 0 from J, leaving 11 bases between them. The CDR3 spans 15 residues. The CDR3 sequence is CASSFGGLYQETQYF. The CDR3 coding sequence is TGTGCCAGCAGCTTCGGGGGGCTTTACCAAGAGACCCAGTACTTC.

This rearrangement joins TRBV27 to TRBJ1-1; 8 bases line up with TRBD1. Trimming took 3 bases from V and 7 from J; bases not matched to a gene: 1. CDR1 and CDR2 from the germline V gene are MNHEY and SMNVEV (reference sequence). The CDR3 consists of 12 residues. Here the CDR3 reads CASSFDRGEAFF. The CDR3, as DNA: TGTGCCAGCAGTTTTGACAGGGGTGAAGCTTTCTTT.

The rearrangement uses TRBV5-1 and TRBJ2-5, with 9 bases aligning to TRBD2. The germline V gene encodes CDR1 SGHRS and CDR2 YFSETQ. The length of the CDR3 is 19 residues. V shed 2 bases and J 2 bases; nucleotides not matched to a gene: 16. Written as DNA, the CDR3 is TGCGCCAGCAGCTTTTCCGCGGGAGGGATGGGACAGCAGCAAGAGACCCAGTACTTC. Its translation: CASSFSAGGMGQQQETQYF.

The V gene is TRBV7-2, the J gene TRBJ2-3; D uncertain. CDR1 SGHTA and CDR2 FQGNSA come from the germline V gene. This CDR3 has 13 amino acids. Trimming left V 1 base short and J 4 bases short, with 6 bases between. The CDR3 DNA reads TGTGCCAGCAGCTTAGACAGAGCAGATACGCAGTATTTT. This gives the protein CASSLDRADTQYF.

The sample holds one count of this clone. The CDR3 sequence is CASSPSMGSFMNTEAFF. The CDR3 DNA reads as TGTGCCAGCTCACCCTCAATGGGCTCTTTTATGAACACTGAAGCTTTCTTT. This chain links TRBV18 with TRBJ1-1; D remains ambiguous. The CDR3 is made up of 17 amino acids. Looked up from germline, CDR1 is KGHSH and CDR2 is LQKENI. V dropped 3 bases and J dropped 0 bases, with 17 bases sitting between them.

The V gene is TRBV7-7, the J gene TRBJ2-4; perhaps TRBD2 as D (5 bases). V lost 5 bases to trimming and J lost 11 bases, with 16 bases between them. Looked up from germline, CDR1 is SSHAT and CDR2 is FNYEAQ (reference sequence). The CDR3 consists of 13 residues. The CDR3 loop reads CASSRGLGEVQYF. The CDR3 nucleotides are TGTGCCAGCAGCCGAGGGTTAGGAGAGGTTCAGTACTTC.

The V and J genes are TRBV27 and TRBJ1-6; 12 positions match TRBD1. From germline, CDR1 is MNHEY and CDR2 SMNVEV (reference sequence). The CDR3 extends over 14 amino acids. J lost 14 bases, V lost 2 bases, and 4 bases had no gene match. DNA of the CDR3: TGTGCCAGCAGTTTAGGGACAGGGGGCTGGTCCCTCCACTTT. Translating it yields CASSLGTGGWSLHF.

This clone showed up just a few times. V usage is TRBV5-5 and J usage is TRBJ2-2, with a weak D call TRBD1 (5 bases). The CDR3 runs to 14 residues. Per germline, CDR1 SGHKS and CDR2 YYEKEE (reference sequence). Trimming pared 0 bases from V and 4 bases from J, leaving 7 bases between. This chain's CDR3 is CASSLGTTTGELFF. CDR3 nucleotides: TGTGCCAGCAGCTTGGGGACAACCACCGGGGAGCTGTTTTTT.

The chain links TRBV19 to TRBJ1-2, with D tentatively TRBD1 (6 bases). The V end lost 5 bases, the J end lost 3 bases, and 16 bases lay between the germline ends. The CDR3 sequence is 15 residues long. Germline assignment: CDR1 LNHDA and CDR2 SQIVND (reference sequence). CDR3 sequence: CASSADSSGDYGYTF. The CDR3 DNA reads as TGTGCCAGTAGTGCGGACAGTTCAGGAGACTATGGCTACACCTTC. Drawing the rest from reference TRBV19 and TRBJ1-2, the complete variable domain is DGGITQSPKYLFRKEGQNVTLSCEQNLNHDAMYWYRQDPGQGLRLIYYSQIVNDFQKGDIAEGYSVSREKKESFPLTVTSAQKNPTAFYLCASSADSSGDYGYTFGSGTRLTVV.

This chain links TRBV12-3 or TRBV12-4 with TRBJ1-1, with a tentative D call TRBD1 (6 bases). V shed 3 bases and J shed 1 base, with 6 bases lying between them. The CDR3 has 13 residues. CDR3 in amino acids: CASSLTGNTEAFF. As DNA, the CDR3 is TGTGCCAGCAGTTTGACAGGGAACACTGAAGCTTTCTTT.

This clone showed up just once. This chain connects TRBV6-5 to TRBJ2-6; D is undetermined. Germline CDR1 reads MNHEY; CDR2 reads SVGAGI. V shed 5 bases and J shed 1 base, with 9 bases lying between them. The CDR3 totals 15 residues. The CDR3 region is CASSKRQSGANVLTF. The CDR3 DNA is TGTGCCAGCAGTAAACGTCAGTCTGGGGCCAACGTCCTGACTTTC.

The gene calls are TRBV10-3 and TRBJ2-5; TRBD1 matches 10 bases. CDR3 length: 13 residues. Germline CDR1 reads ENHRY; CDR2 reads SYGVKD. The J segment lost 5 bases and the V segment lost 6 bases, leaving 3 bases of the junction unmatched. CDR3 DNA sequence: TGTGCCATCAGAGGGACAGGGGTTGAGACCCAGTACTTC. Translating it yields CAIRGTGVETQYF.

V and J are TRBV5-1 and TRBJ2-1; D might be TRBD2 (6 bases). V was shortened by 4 bases and J by 4 bases, with 15 bases between the two germline ends. The germline V gene has CDR1 SGHRS and CDR2 YFSETQ. This CDR3 has 15 residues. The CDR3 DNA is TGCGCCAGCAGCCGGGAACTAGCTGCTTACAATGAGCAGTTCTTC. As protein: CASSRELAAYNEQFF.

The V call is TRBV6-5, the J call TRBJ1-2; unclear D gene. Deletions cut 6 bases from V and 5 bases from J, with 13 bases between. This CDR3 is built from 13 residues. The germline gives CDR1 MNHEY, CDR2 SVGAGI. CDR3 protein: CASSPGSAYGYTF. Here the CDR3 DNA reads TGTGCCAGCAGCCCGGGTTCGGCATATGGCTACACCTTC.

This sequence joins TRBV10-3 and TRBJ2-1, with TRBD1 identical over 7 bases. The germline V gene encodes CDR1 ENHRY and CDR2 SYGVKD. V lost 6 bases, J lost 8 bases, and 7 bases stayed unmatched. CDR3 size: 13 residues. The CDR3 spells CAISQDRDDEQFF. DNA for the CDR3: TGTGCCATCAGCCAAGACAGGGACGATGAGCAGTTCTTC.

The CDR3: CASSYQSGRTSYEQYF. The DNA for the CDR3 is TGTGCCAGCAGTTATCAAAGCGGGAGGACCTCCTACGAGCAGTACTTC. The chain has TRBV28 and TRBJ2-7; 9 positions match TRBD2. Germline V lookup: CDR1 MDHEN, CDR2 SYDVKM. J was trimmed by 0 bases and V by 4 bases; bases with no gene match: 7. This CDR3 spans 16 amino acids.

This rearrangement joins TRBV18 to TRBJ1-5, with D possibly being TRBD1 (6 bases). V shed 6 bases and J shed 0 bases, with 9 bases lying between them. Looked up from germline, CDR1 is KGHSH and CDR2 is LQKENI. The CDR3 is 14 amino acids. In DNA, the CDR3 is TGTGCCAGCTCGGACAGCTATAGCAATCAGCCCCAGCATTTT. This sequence encodes CASSDSYSNQPQHF.

The chain employs TRBV7-9 and TRBJ1-4, with 10 bases identical to TRBD1. The CDR3 totals 15 residues. Germline trimming cut 5 bases from V and 4 bases from J; bases unmatched to any gene: 4. Germline V gene lookup returns CDR1 SEHNR and CDR2 FQNEAQ (reference sequence). This CDR3 reads CASSVGQGVNEKLFF. In DNA form, the CDR3 reads TGTGCCAGCAGCGTTGGACAGGGGGTTAATGAAAAACTGTTTTTT.